These 3 T cell receptor beta chains share one sample of origin, sequenced in a study of T cell repertoires in cytomegalovirus infection. These receptors' antigens are unknown. TCRdb used MiXCR to reprocess the reads, holding one entry per CDR3 protein. This table holds about 280,000 distinct CDR3 sequences, around 20% found once. The material sequenced was cultured PBMCs, taken from culture after CMV antigen stimulation. Receptors were obtained from a human donor in good health (CMV status not recorded). Some clones in this sample may be carry-over from other donors' samples.

This clonotype was seen more than once but under ten times. V and J are TRBV29-1 and TRBJ1-2; 7 nucleotides line up with TRBD1. The V gene end was trimmed by 3 bases and the J gene end by 3 bases; junction bases not matched to a gene: 13. Germline lookup yields CDR1 SQVTM and CDR2 ANQGSEA. The CDR3 consists of 16 residues. The CDR3 spells CSVEGQTVNWDYGYTF. CDR3 in DNA: TGCAGCGTTGAGGGACAGACAGTGAACTGGGACTATGGCTACACCTTC.

This clonotype showed up many times. The rearrangement uses TRBV7-2 and TRBJ1-5; tentative D call: TRBD1 (6 bases). Germline V CDR1 and CDR2: SGHTA, FQGNSA. Trimming cost V 6 bases and J 6 bases, with 21 bases left between them. This CDR3 has 16 amino acids. The CDR3 loop reads CASSNPGARGTQPQHF. CDR3 in DNA: TGTGCCAGCAGTAATCCGGGAGCAAGGGGGACTCAGCCCCAGCATTTT.

This chain joins TRBV6-2 or TRBV6-3 and TRBJ2-1; perhaps TRBD2 as D (6 bases). Deletions cut 7 bases from V and 0 bases from J, with 10 bases between. This CDR3 has 14 amino acids. Germline V lookup: CDR1 MNHEY, CDR2 SVGEGT. This CDR3 reads CASTDGGSYNEQFF. The CDR3 DNA is TGTGCCAGCACCGACGGGGGCTCCTACAATGAGCAGTTCTTC.